This T cell receptor beta chain was obtained from a study of OX40 agonist ivuxolimab in advanced cancers. Whole-study context: The patients received ivuxolimab by intravenous route every 2 weeks at 0.01 to 10 mg/kg. Findings and limits, study-wide: At 0.1 to 3.0 mg/kg, clonal expansion of CD4+ and CD8+ blood T cells had occurred by week 6.

Only in-frame clones appear in the TCRdb table, and some are missing; sequencing was by immunoSEQ multiplex PCR. The sample shows around 60,000 clones, about 93% of them seen only once. CDR3 length: 15 amino acids. As to this clone: The antigen remains unidentified.

This clonotype originated in an adult with an advanced solid tumor such as melanoma, head and neck, liver or kidney cancer. The starting material was CD4+ or CD8+ T cells sorted from blood, obtained in a trial of the OX40 agonist ivuxolimab. The chain couples TRBV12-2 to TRBJ2-7; TRBD2 was called by the table and not checked on the DNA. TRBV12-2 is a listed pseudogene. This CDR3 reads CASRFSSGGSYEQYF. The CDR3 bases are TGTGCAAGTCGCTTTTCTAGCGGGGGATCCTACGAGCAGTACTTC.